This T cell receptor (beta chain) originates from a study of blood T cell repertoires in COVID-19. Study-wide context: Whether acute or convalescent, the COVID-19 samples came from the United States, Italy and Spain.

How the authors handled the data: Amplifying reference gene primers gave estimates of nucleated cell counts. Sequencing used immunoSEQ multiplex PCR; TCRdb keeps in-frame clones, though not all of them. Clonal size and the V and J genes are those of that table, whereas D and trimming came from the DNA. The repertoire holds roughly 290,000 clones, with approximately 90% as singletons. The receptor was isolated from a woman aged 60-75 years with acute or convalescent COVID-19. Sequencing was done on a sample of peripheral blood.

Written as DNA, the CDR3 is TGTGCCTGGAGTCCGACAGGGGATTTCTATGGCTACACCTTC. Amino acid sequence: CAWSPTGDFYGYTF. The chain combines TRBV30 with TRBJ1-2, with 8 bases identical to TRBD1. V was clipped by 2 bases and J by 4 bases; unmatched bases: 6. This CDR3 is built from 14 residues. Per the germline V gene, CDR1 is GTSNPN and CDR2 is SVGIG (reference sequence).